The present entry profiles one TCR beta chain with its context. The antigen is unknown. The data derive from a study of OX40 agonist ivuxolimab in advanced cancers. In the study overall: Of the patients, three showed partial responses, one with hepatocellular carcinoma and two with cutaneous melanoma. Study-wide results and limits: Also present in some nonresponders was a low level of normalized T-cell clonal expansion. Within 6 weeks, CD4+ and CD8+ blood T cells expanded clonally at 0.1 to 3.0 mg/kg.

Trimming removed 6 bases at V and 10 bases at J, with 19 bases between. The CDR3 has 14 amino acids. Germline V lookup: CDR1 MDHEN, CDR2 SYDVKM. Repertoires were generated with immunoSEQ multiplex PCR, while TCRdb's copy carries only in-frame clones and drops some. The sample includes 57,000 or so clones, 84% of them seen just once. The TCR originated in an adult with an advanced solid tumor such as melanoma, head and neck, liver or kidney cancer. The genes are TRBV28 and TRBJ1-5; D is unresolved. The sample consisted of CD4+ or CD8+ T cells sorted from blood, taken in a trial of the OX40 agonist ivuxolimab. DNA of the CDR3: TGTGCCAGCAGGTCCCCGGGGTTAGGTGGCCCCCAGCATTTT. Translation: CASRSPGLGGPQHF.